Sequencing of this TCR beta chain was carried out in a study of T cells after yellow fever vaccination. Study-level findings and limits: Post-booster samples contained most primary-vaccination clones (around 96% CD4, around 89% CD8).

A note on this clonotype: Its antigen is still unknown.

CDR1 and CDR2 (germline): PRHDT, FYEKMQ (reference sequence). There are 14 residues in the CDR3. After removal of 3 bases from V and 5 bases from J, the junction contained 4 bases not matched to a gene. 5'RACE template switching generated TCR cDNA, adding a universal primer site and UMIs. Using its own MiXCR run on the 5' RACE reads, TCRdb lists one record per CDR3 protein. Counted here are 150,000 to 200,000 distinct CDR3 sequences, roughly 8.8% occurring once; the ten biggest clones make up roughly 33%. This clonotype originated in a man between 18 and 35 years old who received the YFV17D yellow fever vaccine. The V gene is TRBV13, the J gene TRBJ2-3, with TRBD2 matching over 8 bases. Sequences were derived from CD8+ T cells sorted from PBMCs, sampled 45 days after the yellow fever booster vaccination. The CDR3 here is CASSFSGAGDTQYF. In DNA form, the CDR3 reads TGTGCCAGCAGCTTTAGCGGGGCGGGAGATACGCAGTATTTT.